The 4 T cell receptor beta chains below all came from one sample that was sequenced in a study of T cells in Graves' hyperthyroidism and ophthalmopathy. Amplified TCR beta CDR3 regions came from RNA transcripts. A first-round RT-PCR of the TCR CDR3 used the HTBI primer set. TCRdb fed the multiplex PCR reads into MiXCR, producing one record per CDR3 protein. The profile covers about 560,000 distinct CDR3 sequences, with approximately 15% appearing a single time and around a sixth taken by the ten largest. Input material: blood. All receptors come from a woman under 30 with Graves' hyperthyroidism.

The rearrangement joins TRBV6-5 to TRBJ1-2; no firm D call. Trimming shortened V by 2 bases and J by 4 bases, and 11 bases separated the two germline ends. Germline CDR1 is MNHEY and CDR2 is SVGAGI. The length of the CDR3 is 14 residues. This CDR3 is CASSYGPGIYGYTF. DNA of the CDR3: TGTGCCAGCAGTTACGGCCCAGGAATCTATGGCTACACCTTC.

This clonotype occurred many times. This chain connects TRBV7-9 to TRBJ2-3; D remains unclear. Germline V lookup: CDR1 SEHNR, CDR2 FQNEAQ (reference sequence). V gave up 3 bases and J gave up 6 bases, with 13 bases separating them. The CDR3 sequence is 14 residues long. CDR3 sequence: CASSFEELSDTQYF. CDR3 in DNA: TGTGCCAGCAGCTTTGAAGAACTTTCGGATACGCAGTATTTT.

This clonotype was seen repeatedly, ten times or more. The chain joins TRBV30 to TRBJ2-7, with 7 bases aligning to TRBD1. Germline assignment: CDR1 GTSNPN and CDR2 SVGIG (reference sequence). V lost 2 bases, J lost 5 bases, and 9 bases stayed unmatched. CDR3 length: 14 residues. CDR3 bases: TGTGCCTGGAGTCGAACGGACAGGACCGACGAGCAGTACTTC. Translation gives CAWSRTDRTDEQYF.

Comments on this clonotype: It may be a read error: a sequence one base away is much more abundant. The V call is TRBV20-1, the J call TRBJ2-3; possible D gene TRBD2, 5 bases. The CDR3 has 13 amino acids. CDR1 and CDR2 from the germline V gene are DFQATT and SNEGSKA (reference sequence). The CDR3 DNA reads as TGCAGTGCTGGAGCGGATTTCACAGATACGCATTATTTT. It encodes CSAGADFTDTHYF.